One and the same sample provided the 28 T cell receptor beta chains below, sequenced in a study of blood T cells in healthy people across ages. Alongside a J-beta primer mix, a sample-barcoded 5' primer served in a second PCR lasting about 6 to 11 cycles. TCRdb processed the 5' RACE reads anew with MiXCR; each CDR3 protein has one entry. This sample yields hundreds of thousands of distinct CDR3 sequences, of which around 50% are seen a single time; roughly 13% belongs to the top ten. The sample comprised blood. Receptor source: a woman older than 75 in good health.

Points on this clonotype: At one end, the junction sequence differs from germline, possibly due to a read error. The V gene is TRBV10-3, the J gene TRBJ2-6, with a possible D match to TRBD1 (5 bases). This CDR3 contains 14 residues. Germline CDR1 is ENHRY and CDR2 is SYGVKD. The CDR3: CAILRDSGANVLTF. In DNA form, the CDR3 reads TGTGCCATCCTCAGAGACTCTGGGGCTAACGTCCTGACTTTC.

This clonotype was seen repeatedly, ten times or more. The gene calls are TRBV3-1 and TRBJ2-1; D uncertain. Trimming removed 0 bases at V and 0 bases at J, with 9 bases between. This CDR3 is 16 amino acids long. Germline assignment: CDR1 LGHDT and CDR2 YNNKEL (reference sequence). The CDR3 bases are TGTGCCAGCAGCCAAGATCCCGGGTCCTCCTACAATGAGCAGTTCTTC. Translating it yields CASSQDPGSSYNEQFF.

The chain recombines TRBV20-1 with TRBJ2-1, with a possible D match to TRBD1 (6 bases). V lost 6 bases and J lost 0, with 15 bases in between. Germline V gene sequence: CDR1 DFQATT, CDR2 SNEGSKA (reference sequence). The CDR3 is 15 residues long. The CDR3 region has the DNA TGCAGTGCCCAGGACAGTGGCGTCTCCTACAATGAGCAGTTCTTC. Its protein product is CSAQDSGVSYNEQFF.

Of note for this clonotype: This may arise from a read error, as a much more abundant clone is one base away. This chain connects TRBV2 to TRBJ2-1, with D perhaps matching TRBD1 (6 bases). TRBJ2-7 explains the end of the DNA better; the J call may be wrong. The CDR3 consists of 16 residues. Germline V CDR1 and CDR2: SNHLY, FYNNEI. The CDR3, as DNA: TGTGCCAGCAGTCCTACAGGGTCGATCTCCTACAATGAGCAGTACTTC. Translation: CASSPTGSISYNEQYF.

This clonotype was observed at least ten times. The chain combines TRBV20-1 with TRBJ1-5, with D unclear. The CDR3 length is 12 residues. V lost 5 bases and J lost 2, with 7 bases in between. Germline-derived CDR1 and CDR2 are DFQATT and SNEGSKA (reference sequence). The DNA for the CDR3 is TGCAGTGCTCGCCGAGGCAATCAGCCCCAGCATTTT. The encoded protein is CSARRGNQPQHF.

Only a few counts were recorded for this clonotype. The chain couples TRBV6-5 to TRBJ1-2, with D possibly matching TRBD1 (6 bases). The CDR3 has 12 residues. Trimming took 4 bases from V and 7 from J, leaving 10 bases between them. Germline loops: CDR1 MNHEY, CDR2 SVGAGI. The CDR3 DNA follows: TGTGCCAGCAGTTTGAAGGGGGGTGGCTACACCTTC. Translated: CASSLKGGGYTF.

This rearrangement joins TRBV12-3 or TRBV12-4 to TRBJ2-5; D remains ambiguous. Trimming shortened V by 5 bases and J by 4 bases, and 14 bases separated the two germline ends. CDR3 length equals 14 residues. Written as DNA, the CDR3 is TGTGCCAGCAGTGTTCGGGCCCCGGGAGAGACCCAGTACTTC. Translation gives CASSVRAPGETQYF.

This clonotype was counted between two and nine times. This chain links TRBV28 with TRBJ2-7; 10 bases agree with TRBD1. Germline values: CDR1 MDHEN, CDR2 SYDVKM. Trimming took 6 bases from V and 12 from J; bases not matched to a gene: 14. This CDR3 has 14 amino acids. CDR3 nucleotides: TGTGCCAGCAGATCCGGGACAGGGGCCCTCCTAGGGTACTTC. This encodes CASRSGTGALLGYF.

This clonotype occurred once. The chain carries TRBV24-1 and TRBJ2-5, with 11 bases that match TRBD1. Gene TRBJ2-7 matches the end of the DNA better, so the J call may be wrong. Germline CDR1 is KGHDR and CDR2 is SFDVKD. The CDR3 is 15 residues long. The DNA for the CDR3 is TGTGCCACCAGTGCCCCGGGACAGGGGGTCAACGAGCAGTACTTC. Protein: CATSAPGQGVNEQYF.

Comment on this clonotype: A clone one base away is much larger, so this may be a read error. The chain combines TRBV4-1 with TRBJ1-4; D remains ambiguous. Germline lookup yields CDR1 MGHRA and CDR2 YSYEKL. Between the trimmed V and J ends, which lost 4 bases and 10 bases, there was a span of 16 bases. The length of the CDR3 is 14 residues. The CDR3 DNA follows: TGCGCCAGCAGCCGTATATCAATGGATGGAAAACTGTTTTTT. Its protein product is CASSRISMDGKLFF.

The DNA for the CDR3 is TGCAGCGTAACAGGCCCTCCTCTAGATACGCAGTATTTT. Translating it yields CSVTGPPLDTQYF. The chain recombines TRBV29-1 with TRBJ2-3, with D tentatively TRBD1 (5 bases). V was cut by 6 bases and J by 5 bases, with 15 bases left in between. The CDR3 has 13 residues. The germline V gene has CDR1 SQVTM and CDR2 ANQGSEA.

The chain links TRBV6-5 to TRBJ2-7, with D uncertain. V shed 4 bases and J shed 2 bases, with 21 bases lying between them. This CDR3 spans 17 amino acids. Germline V gene sequence: CDR1 MNHEY, CDR2 SVGAGI. The CDR3, as DNA: TGTGCCAGCAGTTGGCAGTATAAGGTGGGGTCAGCCTACGAGCAGTACTTC. It encodes CASSWQYKVGSAYEQYF.

This clonotype was observed a few times. One end of the junction does not line up with germline, which may come from a read error. The rearrangement links TRBV7-6 to TRBJ2-3; TRBD1 matches 7 bases. Germline V gives CDR1 SGHVS, CDR2 FNYEAQ. The CDR3 has 16 amino acids. DNA for the CDR3: TGTGCCAGCAGTATTAACTCCCTCCGGCGGACAGGTACGCAGTATTTT. It translates to CASSINSLRRTGTQYF.

The V call is TRBV7-2, the J call TRBJ2-5; D is tentatively TRBD1 or TRBD2 (5 bases each). Trimming shortened V by 2 bases and J by 0 bases, and 7 bases separated the two germline ends. Germline CDR1 is SGHTA and CDR2 is FQGNSA. The CDR3 sequence is 14 residues long. The CDR3 DNA is TGTGCCAGCAGCTTACAGGGACACCAAGAGACCCAGTACTTC. This encodes CASSLQGHQETQYF. Using reference TRBV7-2 and TRBJ2-5 for the parts outside the CDR3, the full variable domain is GAGVSQSPSNKVTEKGKDVELRCDPISGHTALYWYRQSLGQGLEFLIYFQGNSAPDKSGLPSDRFSAERTGGSVSTLTIQRTQQEDSAVYLCASSLQGHQETQYFGPGTRLLVL.

This clonotype was counted a few times. The chain joins TRBV9 to TRBJ2-2; 9 nucleotides align to TRBD2. This CDR3 spans 19 amino acids. CDR1 is SGDLS, CDR2 YYNGEE, per germline. With V trimmed by 4 bases and J by 5 bases, 18 bases remained unmatched. The CDR3 DNA is TGTGCCAGCAGCCCCCCCCTAGGTTTAGCGGGAGCGGAGACCGGGGAGCTGTTTTTT. As protein: CASSPPLGLAGAETGELFF.

The CDR3 bases are TGCGCCAGCAGCTTGGAGGAAAACCCCAGGTACGAGCAGTACTTC. This sequence encodes CASSLEENPRYEQYF. The chain uses TRBV5-1 and TRBJ2-4; D uncertain. The assigned J gene may be wrong: the sequence end matches TRBJ2-7 better. The CDR3 is 15 amino acids. Germline values: CDR1 SGHRS, CDR2 YFSETQ.

The chain employs TRBV15 and TRBJ2-4; 8 nucleotides match TRBD2. CDR1 is LNHNV, CDR2 YYDKDF, per germline (reference sequence). The CDR3 sequence is 14 residues long. V shed 7 bases and J 6 bases; nucleotides not matched to a gene: 8. The DNA for the CDR3 is TGTGCCACCACACGGGGGGGTTCAGGAAACATTCAGTACTTC. It encodes CATTRGGSGNIQYF. The full variable domain, rest sourced from reference TRBV15 and TRBJ2-4, is DAMVIQNPRYQVTQFGKPVTLSCSQTLNHNVMYWYQQKSSQAPKLLFHYYDKDFNNEADTPDNFQSRRPNTSFCFLDIRSPGLGDTAMYLCATTRGGSGNIQYFGAGTRLSVL.

This clonotype was recorded at least ten times. The DNA for the CDR3 is TGCGCCAGCAGCTTTAACCAGGGGACAAACACAGATACGCAGTATTTT. Residues: CASSFNQGTNTDTQYF. J is TRBJ2-3 and V is TRBV5-1, with a weak D call TRBD1 (6 bases). Trimming stripped 2 bases from V and 2 bases from J, with 15 bases between. The CDR3 contains 16 residues. Germline loops: CDR1 SGHRS, CDR2 YFSETQ. The full variable domain, its missing parts supplied by reference TRBV5-1 and TRBJ2-3, is KAGVTQTPRYLIKTRGQQVTLSCSPISGHRSVSWYQQTPGQGLQFLFEYFSETQRNKGNFPGRFSGRQFSNSRSEMNVSTLELGDSALYLCASSFNQGTNTDTQYFGPGTRLTVL.

V gene TRBV5-1 combines with J gene TRBJ2-3; 9 positions match TRBD1. Per the germline V gene, CDR1 is SGHRS and CDR2 is YFSETQ. The J segment lost 7 bases and the V segment lost 4 bases, leaving 10 bases of the junction unmatched. The CDR3 loop spans 15 amino acids. The CDR3 here is CASSPGQGIGNTQYF. DNA of the CDR3: TGCGCCAGCAGCCCGGGACAGGGCATAGGAAATACGCAGTATTTT.

Ten or more counts support this clonotype. The gene calls are TRBV20-1 and TRBJ1-4, with D maybe TRBD1 (6 bases). Germline V CDR1 and CDR2: DFQATT, SNEGSKA (reference sequence). The CDR3 extends over 15 amino acids. The V end was cut by 6 bases, the J end by 6 bases, with 20 bases between. The DNA for the CDR3 is TGCAGTGCAAACGATCCCGGGACATTGGATGAAAAACTGTTTTTT. Translation gives CSANDPGTLDEKLFF.

V gene TRBV15 combines with J gene TRBJ2-2, with D perhaps matching TRBD1 (5 bases). Germline V gene lookup returns CDR1 LNHNV and CDR2 YYDKDF (reference sequence). The CDR3 contains 14 residues. Trimming took off 2 bases at V and 1 base at J, with 5 bases between the two ends. Here the CDR3 DNA reads TGTGCCACCAGCAGAACAGGGAACACCGGGGAGCTGTTTTTT. This gives the protein CATSRTGNTGELFF.

The V gene is TRBV19, the J gene TRBJ2-1; TRBD2 aligns across 9 bases. The germline V gene encodes CDR1 LNHDA and CDR2 SQIVND (reference sequence). V dropped 5 bases and J dropped 7; count of bases not matched to a gene: 9. The CDR3 covers 15 residues. CDR3 sequence: CASSQGGGAGNEQFF. For the CDR3, the DNA is TGTGCCAGTAGTCAAGGCGGGGGGGCTGGAAATGAGCAGTTCTTC.

The J gene is TRBJ1-2, the V gene TRBV6-5, with unresolved D. CDR3 size: 13 residues. Between the trimmed V and J ends, which lost 5 bases and 0 bases, there was a span of 7 bases. Germline V gene sequence: CDR1 MNHEY, CDR2 SVGAGI. CDR3 loop: CASSDMANYGYTF. The DNA of the CDR3 is TGTGCCAGCAGTGACATGGCTAACTATGGCTACACCTTC.

This clonotype was seen a few times. It may be a read error: a sequence one base away is much more abundant. The chain is built from TRBV7-2 and TRBJ2-1; weak D call: TRBD2 (5 bases). The CDR3 has 13 residues. Trimming took 5 bases from V and 6 from J, leaving 11 bases between them. The germline V gene encodes CDR1 SGHTA and CDR2 FQGNSA. The CDR3 reads CASSVQRSNEQFF. DNA of the CDR3: TGTGCCAGCAGCGTACAGCGGAGCAATGAGCAGTTCTTC.

The chain carries TRBV20-1 and TRBJ2-2, with 9 bases identical to TRBD1. CDR3 length equals 15 residues. Germline V gene lookup returns CDR1 DFQATT and CDR2 SNEGSKA (reference sequence). Germline trimming cut 1 base from V and 4 bases from J; bases unmatched to any gene: 4. This CDR3 is CSARGSDRGTGELFF. In DNA form, the CDR3 reads TGCAGTGCTAGAGGGTCGGACAGGGGCACCGGGGAGCTGTTTTTT.

The sample holds many counts of this clonotype. V gene TRBV24-1 combines with J gene TRBJ2-5, with unresolved D. CDR3 size: 13 residues. Germline V lookup: CDR1 KGHDR, CDR2 SFDVKD. The V gene lost 6 bases and the J gene lost 2 bases, with 9 bases spanning the gap. This CDR3 is CATSQANQETQYF. The CDR3 nucleotides read TGTGCCACCAGTCAAGCTAATCAAGAGACCCAGTACTTC.

There are many counts of this clonotype. J is TRBJ2-7 and V is TRBV20-1; D not resolved. Trimming stripped 0 bases from V and 3 bases from J, with 15 bases between. CDR1 and CDR2 (germline): DFQATT, SNEGSKA (reference sequence). The CDR3 consists of 15 residues. Here the CDR3 reads CSARDPRQALYEQYF. The CDR3 DNA sequence: TGCAGTGCTAGAGATCCCCGGCAGGCCCTCTACGAGCAGTACTTC.

As for this clonotype: A much larger clone sits a single nucleotide away, making a read error possible. CDR3 loop: CASSTGQTLETQYF. CDR3 nucleotide sequence: TGCGCCAGCAGCACGGGGCAAACCCTAGAGACCCAGTACTTC. The chain couples TRBV5-1 to TRBJ2-5; D tentatively fits TRBD1 or TRBD2 (5 bases each). From germline, CDR1 is SGHRS and CDR2 YFSETQ. The CDR3 is 14 residues long. The germline V and J ends were trimmed by 4 bases and 4 bases, with 14 bases remaining between them. Complete variable domain (other parts from reference TRBV5-1 and TRBJ2-5): KAGVTQTPRYLIKTRGQQVTLSCSPISGHRSVSWYQQTPGQGLQFLFEYFSETQRNKGNFPGRFSGRQFSNSRSEMNVSTLELGDSALYLCASSTGQTLETQYFGPGTRLLVL.